This TCR beta chain was sequenced during a study of blood T cell repertoires in COVID-19. In the authors' methods: Nucleated cell counts were estimated from reference gene primer amplification. The protocol was immunoSEQ multiplex PCR, while the TCRdb copy is restricted to in-frame clones and leaves out a portion. Clone size and V and J calls were adopted from that table, with D and trimming inferred from the DNA. The sample contains over 400,000 clones, 85% to 90% of which appear only once. The CDR3 consists of 14 residues. Germline CDR1 reads MNHNY; CDR2 reads SVGAGI (reference sequence). After removal of 5 bases from V and 6 bases from J, the junction contained 8 bases not matched to a gene.

The V gene is TRBV6-6, the J gene TRBJ2-7; TRBD1 aligns across 9 bases. Sample: peripheral blood. This TCR was sampled from a woman in her fifties or sixties with COVID-19, enrolled during active disease. Here the CDR3 reads CASSQGDRGSEQYF. In DNA, the CDR3 is TGTGCCAGCAGTCAGGGTGACAGGGGGAGCGAGCAGTACTTC.